A selection of T cell receptor beta chains follows, all from one sample in a study of blood T cell repertoires in COVID-19. TCRdb's table, derived via immunoSEQ multiplex PCR, lists solely in-frame clones and lacks some. The sample carries approximately 440,000 clones, around 90% recorded once. Sequenced material: PBMCs or T cells enriched from blood (not recorded which). These TCRs come from a man aged 18 to 29 who had recovered from COVID-19. Each CDR3 is given with its conserved first and last residue. Fields, in order: D gene, J gene, clone size, V gene, CDR3 protein, CDR3 DNA. A D gene is named only where the DNA matches it firmly. A row's size may be missing; if present it is once, few, many or a size class.

D gene: NA; J gene: TRBJ2-1; clone size: NA; V gene: TRBV28; CDR3 protein: CASSLKVGEQFF; CDR3 DNA: TGTGCCAGCAGTTTGAAGGTCGGGGAGCAGTTCTTC
D gene: NA; J gene: TRBJ2-1; clone size: NA; V gene: TRBV7-9; CDR3 protein: CASSLASGEQFF; CDR3 DNA: TGTGCCAGCAGCTTAGCTTCGGGGGAGCAGTTCTTC
D gene: NA; J gene: TRBJ2-2; clone size: once; V gene: TRBV5-5; CDR3 protein: CASSSWTTTGELFF; CDR3 DNA: TGTGCCAGCAGCTCTTGGACAACGACCGGGGAGCTGTTTTTT
D gene: NA; J gene: TRBJ2-5; clone size: NA; V gene: TRBV5-1; CDR3 protein: CASSLPGQQETQYF; CDR3 DNA: TGCGCCAGCAGCTTGCCCGGACAGCAAGAGACCCAGTACTTC
D gene: TRBD2; J gene: TRBJ2-7; clone size: NA; V gene: TRBV3-1/TRBV3-2; CDR3 protein: CASSLTSGRYEQYF; CDR3 DNA: TGTGCCAGCAGCCTAACTAGCGGGAGGTACGAGCAGTACTTC
D gene: NA; J gene: TRBJ1-2; clone size: NA; V gene: TRBV5-1; CDR3 protein: CASSLGQAPVYGYTF; CDR3 DNA: TGCGCCAGCAGCTTGGGACAGGCGCCCGTCTATGGCTACACCTTC
D gene: TRBD1; J gene: TRBJ1-2; clone size: NA; V gene: TRBV19; CDR3 protein: CASSTTGRNFNYGYTF; CDR3 DNA: TGTGCCAGTAGCACGACAGGGAGGAATTTTAACTATGGCTACACCTTC
D gene: TRBD1; J gene: TRBJ1-5; clone size: NA; V gene: TRBV7-8; CDR3 protein: CASSLFLGQGRNQPQHF; CDR3 DNA: TGTGCCAGCAGCTTATTCTTGGGACAGGGTAGGAATCAGCCCCAGCATTTT
D gene: TRBD1; J gene: TRBJ1-6; clone size: NA; V gene: TRBV7-2; CDR3 protein: CASRQGQGNSPLHF; CDR3 DNA: TGTGCCAGCAGACAGGGACAGGGAAATTCACCCCTCCACTTT
D gene: TRBD1; J gene: TRBJ2-1; clone size: NA; V gene: TRBV20-1; CDR3 protein: CSGTGGSEQFF; CDR3 DNA: TGCAGTGGGACAGGGGGCAGTGAGCAGTTCTTC
D gene: NA; J gene: TRBJ2-4; clone size: NA; V gene: TRBV7-2; CDR3 protein: CASSLTGTSNIQYF; CDR3 DNA: TGTGCCAGCAGCCTAACAGGGACGTCTAACATTCAGTACTTC
D gene: TRBD1; J gene: TRBJ1-2; clone size: NA; V gene: TRBV6-1; CDR3 protein: CASSESPTGNYGYTF; CDR3 DNA: TGTGCCAGCAGTGAGTCGCCGACAGGGAACTATGGCTACACCTTC
D gene: TRBD1; J gene: TRBJ1-5; clone size: NA; V gene: TRBV4-1; CDR3 protein: CASSQHRGDSNQPQHF; CDR3 DNA: TGCGCCAGCAGCCAGCACAGGGGGGATAGCAATCAGCCCCAGCATTTT
D gene: NA; J gene: TRBJ2-7; clone size: NA; V gene: TRBV30; CDR3 protein: CAWSTSRSYEQYF; CDR3 DNA: TGTGCCTGGAGTACCTCCCGGTCCTACGAGCAGTACTTC
D gene: NA; J gene: TRBJ2-1; clone size: NA; V gene: TRBV11-2; CDR3 protein: CASSFRLQTSSYNEQFF; CDR3 DNA: TGTGCCAGCAGCTTCCGACTTCAAACAAGCTCCTACAATGAGCAGTTCTTC
D gene: TRBD2; J gene: TRBJ2-7; clone size: NA; V gene: TRBV11-2; CDR3 protein: CASSLGVAGDEQYF; CDR3 DNA: TGTGCCAGCAGCTTAGGAGTAGCGGGAGACGAGCAGTACTTC
D gene: NA; J gene: TRBJ1-5; clone size: NA; V gene: TRBV18; CDR3 protein: CASSRSRGPEPQHF; CDR3 DNA: TGTGCCAGCTCACGGTCGCGGGGGCCTGAGCCCCAGCATTTT
D gene: NA; J gene: TRBJ1-2; clone size: NA; V gene: TRBV19; CDR3 protein: CASSPSRVNYGYTF; CDR3 DNA: TGTGCCAGTAGCCCATCGAGGGTTAACTATGGCTACACCTTC
D gene: NA; J gene: TRBJ1-1; clone size: NA; V gene: TRBV2; CDR3 protein: CASSETGKYTEAFF; CDR3 DNA: TGTGCCAGCAGTGAAACAGGGAAGTACACTGAAGCTTTCTTT
D gene: TRBD1; J gene: TRBJ1-3; clone size: NA; V gene: TRBV9; CDR3 protein: CASSVDRGPNTIYF; CDR3 DNA: TGTGCCAGCAGCGTAGACAGGGGCCCAAACACCATATATTTT
D gene: NA; J gene: TRBJ1-4; clone size: NA; V gene: TRBV2; CDR3 protein: CASSNRPLTGTNEKLFF; CDR3 DNA: TGTGCCAGCAGTAACAGACCCTTGACAGGAACTAATGAAAAACTGTTTTTT
D gene: TRBD1; J gene: TRBJ1-1; clone size: NA; V gene: TRBV29-1; CDR3 protein: CSAETGLNTEAFF; CDR3 DNA: TGCAGCGCTGAGACAGGGCTAAACACTGAAGCTTTCTTT
D gene: TRBD1; J gene: TRBJ1-2; clone size: NA; V gene: TRBV5-1; CDR3 protein: CASSSGQTNYGYTF; CDR3 DNA: TGCGCCAGCAGCTCGGGACAGACCAACTATGGCTACACCTTC
D gene: TRBD2; J gene: TRBJ2-5; clone size: NA; V gene: TRBV5-1; CDR3 protein: CASSFGTSGISETQYF; CDR3 DNA: TGCGCCAGCAGTTTCGGGACTAGCGGGATCTCAGAGACCCAGTACTTC
D gene: TRBD2; J gene: TRBJ2-5; clone size: NA; V gene: TRBV5-1; CDR3 protein: CASSVGLAGDGETQYF; CDR3 DNA: TGCGCCAGCAGCGTAGGGCTAGCGGGAGATGGGGAGACCCAGTACTTC
D gene: TRBD1; J gene: TRBJ1-1; clone size: NA; V gene: TRBV28; CDR3 protein: CASSSSPGQENTEAFF; CDR3 DNA: TGTGCCAGCAGTTCTTCCCCAGGACAGGAGAACACTGAAGCTTTCTTT
D gene: NA; J gene: TRBJ1-5; clone size: NA; V gene: TRBV10-3; CDR3 protein: CAISDLGQGFNQPQHF; CDR3 DNA: TGTGCCATCAGTGATCTGGGGCAGGGTTTCAATCAGCCCCAGCATTTT
D gene: TRBD1; J gene: TRBJ2-7; clone size: NA; V gene: TRBV2; CDR3 protein: CASSRINRGEGEQYF; CDR3 DNA: TGTGCCAGCAGCAGAATCAACAGGGGCGAGGGCGAGCAGTACTTC
D gene: NA; J gene: TRBJ1-2; clone size: few; V gene: TRBV9; CDR3 protein: CASSAPGTYDGYTF; CDR3 DNA: TGTGCCAGCAGCGCCCCCGGGACATATGATGGCTACACCTTC
D gene: NA; J gene: TRBJ2-5; clone size: NA; V gene: TRBV2; CDR3 protein: CASSDRPLRAQYF; CDR3 DNA: TGTGCCAGCAGTGATCGTCCGCTTCGGGCCCAGTACTTC
D gene: TRBD1; J gene: TRBJ1-2; clone size: NA; V gene: TRBV20-1; CDR3 protein: CSASGQGPGQGIGYTF; CDR3 DNA: TGCAGTGCTAGTGGGCAGGGTCCGGGACAGGGGATCGGCTACACCTTC
D gene: TRBD2; J gene: TRBJ2-1; clone size: NA; V gene: TRBV5-1; CDR3 protein: CASSTGTSGKREQFF; CDR3 DNA: TGCGCCAGCAGCACCGGGACTAGCGGGAAACGTGAGCAGTTCTTC
D gene: NA; J gene: TRBJ2-1; clone size: NA; V gene: TRBV6-5; CDR3 protein: CASSDSWASYEQFF; CDR3 DNA: TGTGCCAGCAGTGACTCTTGGGCCAGCTATGAGCAGTTCTTC
D gene: NA; J gene: TRBJ2-4; clone size: NA; V gene: TRBV29-1; CDR3 protein: CSAEAGAKNIQYF; CDR3 DNA: TGCAGCGCCGAGGCGGGGGCCAAAAACATTCAGTACTTC
D gene: TRBD2; J gene: TRBJ2-7; clone size: NA; V gene: TRBV19; CDR3 protein: CAKSGGLEAYEQYF; CDR3 DNA: TGTGCCAAATCGGGGGGACTGGAGGCCTACGAGCAGTACTTC
D gene: NA; J gene: TRBJ1-5; clone size: NA; V gene: TRBV6-5; CDR3 protein: CASSYNDSPNQPQHF; CDR3 DNA: TGTGCCAGCAGTTACAATGACAGCCCTAATCAGCCCCAGCATTTT
D gene: NA; J gene: TRBJ2-1; clone size: NA; V gene: TRBV7-8; CDR3 protein: CASSVTALYKNSPEQFF; CDR3 DNA: TGTGCCAGCAGCGTCACAGCTTTGTACAAAAACAGCCCCGAGCAGTTCTTC
D gene: TRBD1; J gene: TRBJ1-5; clone size: NA; V gene: TRBV2; CDR3 protein: CASGGQGPRGSPQHF; CDR3 DNA: TGTGCCAGTGGCGGACAGGGGCCCCGAGGGTCGCCCCAGCATTTT
D gene: NA; J gene: TRBJ1-6; clone size: NA; V gene: TRBV10-2; CDR3 protein: CASSEGRAASPLHF; CDR3 DNA: TGCGCCAGCAGTGAGGGGAGGGCGGCTTCACCCCTCCACTTT
D gene: NA; J gene: TRBJ2-2; clone size: once; V gene: TRBV3-1/TRBV3-2; CDR3 protein: CASRGGSGTGELFF; CDR3 DNA: TGTGCCAGCAGAGGAGGGAGCGGCACCGGGGAGCTGTTTTTT
D gene: NA; J gene: TRBJ2-3; clone size: NA; V gene: TRBV28; CDR3 protein: CASSLDMGTDTQYF; CDR3 DNA: TGTGCCAGCAGCCTCGACATGGGCACAGATACGCAGTATTTT
D gene: TRBD1; J gene: TRBJ1-3; clone size: NA; V gene: TRBV5-8; CDR3 protein: CASSSDRVLGNTIYF; CDR3 DNA: TGTGCCAGCAGCTCCGACAGGGTATTAGGAAACACCATATATTTT
D gene: NA; J gene: TRBJ2-2; clone size: NA; V gene: TRBV9; CDR3 protein: CASSRYSNTGELFF; CDR3 DNA: TGTGCCAGCAGCCGGTACTCGAACACCGGGGAGCTGTTTTTT
D gene: NA; J gene: TRBJ1-6; clone size: NA; V gene: TRBV3-1/TRBV3-2; CDR3 protein: CASSHSAVRTLHF; CDR3 DNA: TGTGCCAGCAGCCATTCTGCGGTTCGGACCCTCCACTTT
D gene: NA; J gene: TRBJ1-5; clone size: NA; V gene: TRBV9; CDR3 protein: CASSGKGHQPQHF; CDR3 DNA: TGTGCCAGCAGCGGAAAGGGGCATCAGCCCCAGCATTTT
D gene: TRBD1; J gene: TRBJ1-3; clone size: NA; V gene: TRBV9; CDR3 protein: CASSVEGAPRDTIYF; CDR3 DNA: TGTGCCAGCAGCGTAGAGGGGGCCCCTAGGGACACCATATATTTT
D gene: TRBD1; J gene: TRBJ2-6; clone size: NA; V gene: TRBV19; CDR3 protein: CASSSQDRGSGANVLTF; CDR3 DNA: TGTGCCAGTAGTAGTCAGGACAGGGGGTCTGGGGCCAACGTCCTGACTTTC
D gene: NA; J gene: TRBJ1-1; clone size: NA; V gene: TRBV7-2; CDR3 protein: CASSLARYTEAFF; CDR3 DNA: TGTGCCAGCAGCTTAGCTCGTTACACTGAAGCTTTCTTT
D gene: TRBD2; J gene: TRBJ2-3; clone size: NA; V gene: TRBV7-3; CDR3 protein: CASSRSGSGGTDTQYF; CDR3 DNA: TGTGCCAGCAGTCGATCAGGTAGCGGGGGCACAGATACGCAGTATTTT
D gene: TRBD2; J gene: TRBJ2-1; clone size: NA; V gene: TRBV11-3; CDR3 protein: CASSLPRGGYNEQFF; CDR3 DNA: TGTGCCAGCAGCTTACCGCGCGGGGGGTACAATGAGCAGTTCTTC